Listed here is a single TCR beta chain. The antigen is undetermined. The data were taken from a study of T-cell reconstitution after alpha-beta-depleted transplantation in children. Study outcomes and limitations: Where alpha-beta T cells came from about two months after transplant was reportedly several hundred expanded graft clones.

A TCRbeta library incorporating unique molecular identifiers was prepared. TCRdb reprocessed the PCR reads via MiXCR and lists one record per CDR3 protein. The table lists roughly 100,000 distinct CDR3 sequences, about 8% of them singletons. The CDR3 runs to 16 residues. V lost 1 base and J lost 0, with 10 bases in between. Germline V lookup: CDR1 LGHDT, CDR2 YNNKEL (reference sequence). The rearrangement uses TRBV3-1 and TRBJ2-1; a possible D gene is TRBD1 (6 bases). The sample here was PBMCs, taken before TCRalphabeta/CD19-depleted stem cell transplant. The TCR comes from a boy younger than 10 with acute lymphoblastic leukemia, due to receive a stem cell transplant. The CDR3 nucleotides read TGTGCCAGCAGCCAAGCAGGGGTCAGCTCCTACAATGAGCAGTTCTTC. Protein product: CASSQAGVSSYNEQFF.